Presented here are 22 T cell receptor beta chains from one specimen sequenced in a study of CD8 T cells in ankylosing spondylitis. Study-wide results and limits: Characteristic of ankylosing spondylitis blood, it appeared, was a TCR beta motif comprising roughly 8 highly homologous variants.

TCRdb re-analysed the 5' RACE reads in MiXCR, keeping a single row per CDR3 protein. Of about 90,000 distinct CDR3 sequences detected, roughly 10% appear once; the ten largest clones hold 25% to 35%. These receptors are not linked to any known antigen. Sequencing was performed on blood, either unsorted or a sorted T cell fraction (not recorded which). Source of these receptors: a male donor with ankylosing spondylitis.

The chain carries TRBV6-1 and TRBJ2-2; 13 positions agree with TRBD2. This CDR3 has 16 residues. In germline, CDR1 is MNHNS, CDR2 SASEGT. Trimming took 6 bases from V and 2 from J; bases not matched to a gene: 3. The CDR3 sequence: CASRTGLAGNTGELFF. CDR3 nucleotide sequence: TGTGCCAGCAGGACGGGACTAGCGGGAAACACCGGGGAGCTGTTTTTT.

The chain couples TRBV4-1 to TRBJ2-3; no reliable D call. The CDR3 extends over 13 amino acids. The ends were cut back, 0 bases at V and 4 bases at J, with 5 bases in the middle. Germline CDR1 is MGHRA and CDR2 is YSYEKL. The CDR3 DNA follows: TGCGCCAGCAGCCAAGATCCCTCAGATACGCAGTATTTT. The encoded protein is CASSQDPSDTQYF.

The chain recombines TRBV9 with TRBJ2-7; the D is unclear. CDR1 and CDR2 (germline): SGDLS, YYNGEE. This CDR3 is built from 14 residues. Trimming shortened V by 0 bases and J by 4 bases, and 11 bases separated the two germline ends. The CDR3 is CASSVGSSPYEQYF. CDR3 nucleotide sequence: TGTGCCAGCAGCGTAGGATCGAGCCCGTACGAGCAGTACTTC.

This clonotype was detected ten times or more. This rearrangement joins TRBV20-1 to TRBJ1-1; D is undetermined. The germline CDR1 and CDR2 sequences are DFQATT and SNEGSKA (reference sequence). Between the trimmed V and J ends, which lost 2 bases and 5 bases, there was a span of 12 bases. The CDR3 loop spans 13 amino acids. CDR3 sequence reads: CSARRESITEAFF. The CDR3 DNA reads TGCAGTGCTAGAAGGGAATCAATTACTGAAGCTTTCTTT.

The chain uses TRBV9 and TRBJ2-7; D remains unclear. The V end was cut by 3 bases, the J end by 0 bases, with 7 bases between. Germline CDR1 is SGDLS and CDR2 is YYNGEE. The CDR3 length is 13 residues. CDR3 protein: CASSEASSYEQYF. CDR3 nucleotide sequence: TGTGCCAGCAGCGAGGCAAGCTCCTACGAGCAGTACTTC.

In its sample, this clonotype was seen a few times. This chain uses TRBV27 with TRBJ2-7, with 8 bases that match TRBD1. Germline V CDR1 and CDR2: MNHEY, SMNVEV (reference sequence). V trimming: 3 bases; J trimming: 3 bases; junction bases outside the gene matches: 4. This CDR3 is built from 14 residues. CDR3 in DNA: TGTGCCAGCAGTTTCGAAACAGGGGGCTACGAGCAGTACTTC. It is translated as CASSFETGGYEQYF.

This clonotype was counted at least ten times. V gene TRBV12-3 or TRBV12-4 combines with J gene TRBJ1-2; D is unclear. This CDR3 has 13 amino acids. Trimming took 4 bases from V and 0 from J, leaving 6 bases between them. The CDR3 nucleotides are TGTGCCAGCAGTTACACCACTAACTATGGCTACACCTTC. This sequence encodes CASSYTTNYGYTF.

The genes are TRBV30 and TRBJ2-7; TRBD2 matches at 7 bases. Germline V gene data show CDR1 as GTSNPN and CDR2 as SVGIG (reference sequence). Trimming cost V 2 bases and J 0 bases; bases outside gene matches: 4. The CDR3 totals 14 residues. The CDR3 region is CAWSRLALSYEQYF. CDR3 in DNA: TGTGCCTGGAGTAGACTAGCTCTCTCCTACGAGCAGTACTTC.

This clonotype was seen a few times. V usage is TRBV29-1 and J usage is TRBJ2-1, with 13 bases aligning to TRBD2. Germline V gene sequence: CDR1 SQVTM, CDR2 ANQGSEA. J was trimmed by 4 bases and V by 0 bases; bases with no gene match: 6. There are 17 residues in the CDR3. CDR3 in DNA: TGCAGCGTTGAAGATTTGGAGGGACTAGCGGGGTACAATGAGCAGTTCTTC. The encoded protein is CSVEDLEGLAGYNEQFF.

About this clonotype: The final CDR3 position lacks the conserved phenylalanine or tryptophan, pointing to a likely read error. The V and J genes are TRBV7-9 and TRBJ2-1; a possible D gene is TRBD1 (7 bases). Germline CDR1 SEHNR, CDR2 FQNEAQ (reference sequence). V dropped 11 bases and J dropped 4 bases, with 24 bases sitting between them. This CDR3 has 16 residues. The DNA of the CDR3 is TGTGCCGGGACACCAAGGGGGGACAGCTATTACAATGAGCAGTTCTTA. It specifies CAGTPRGDSYYNEQFL.

This clonotype was found many times. This sequence joins TRBV24-1 and TRBJ2-2, with D perhaps matching TRBD2 (5 bases). There are 13 residues in the CDR3. Per germline, CDR1 KGHDR and CDR2 SFDVKD. Trimming stripped 9 bases from V and 2 bases from J, with 9 bases between. The CDR3 spells CATYSGNTGELFF. The CDR3 DNA reads TGTGCCACCTACAGCGGAAACACCGGGGAGCTGTTTTTT.

This clonotype was detected ten times or more. The J gene is TRBJ1-5, the V gene TRBV12-3 or TRBV12-4; D unresolved. V shed 7 bases and J shed 3 bases, with 13 bases lying between them. This CDR3 is 14 amino acids long. CDR3: CASTIGGLNQPQHF. The CDR3, as DNA: TGTGCCAGCACTATCGGAGGTCTCAATCAGCCCCAGCATTTT.

This clonotype has a count of ten or more. The CDR3 loop is CSVGGGSYNEQFF. The CDR3 DNA reads as TGCAGCGTTGGGGGGGGGTCCTACAATGAGCAGTTCTTC. The V and J genes are TRBV29-1 and TRBJ2-1; 7 bases fit TRBD2. V dropped 4 bases and J dropped 1; count of bases not matched to a gene: 1. Germline V CDR1 and CDR2: SQVTM, ANQGSEA. The CDR3 has 13 amino acids.

This clonotype was observed at least ten times. The gene calls are TRBV27 and TRBJ2-7; 11 bases map to TRBD2. Trimming at V came to 6 bases and at J to 3 bases, leaving 7 bases not matched to a gene. The CDR3 contains 15 residues. Germline lookup yields CDR1 MNHEY and CDR2 SMNVEV (reference sequence). CDR3 in DNA: TGTGCCAGCAGACTAGCGGGAGATACCTTCTACGAGCAGTACTTC. This gives the protein CASRLAGDTFYEQYF.

This clonotype was found a few times. The V and J genes are TRBV30 and TRBJ2-7; the D is unclear. The CDR3 spans 12 residues. V was pared by 0 bases and J by 2 bases, with 5 bases between. Germline V gene data show CDR1 as GTSNPN and CDR2 as SVGIG (reference sequence). The CDR3 sequence is CAWSVTAYEQYF. In nucleotides, the CDR3 is TGTGCCTGGAGTGTGACCGCCTACGAGCAGTACTTC.

This clonotype was counted at least ten times. V usage is TRBV27 and J usage is TRBJ2-1; D possibly matches TRBD1 or TRBD2 (6 bases each). The CDR3 loop spans 15 amino acids. Per the germline V gene, CDR1 is MNHEY and CDR2 is SMNVEV (reference sequence). V was pared by 7 bases and J by 5 bases, with 18 bases between. The CDR3 region has the DNA TGTGCCAGCACCCCGTGGGGGGCGCCCGACAATGAGCAGTTCTTC. It yields the protein CASTPWGAPDNEQFF.

V usage is TRBV2 and J usage is TRBJ2-1, with D possibly matching TRBD1 (6 bases). Trimming pared 4 bases from V and 4 bases from J, leaving 14 bases between. Germline loops: CDR1 SNHLY, CDR2 FYNNEI. The CDR3 is made up of 15 amino acids. For the CDR3, the DNA is TGTGCCAGCAGTGGACAGGAGAAGAGTTACAATGAGCAGTTCTTC. It encodes CASSGQEKSYNEQFF. Full variable domain (rest looked up from reference TRBV2 and TRBJ2-1): EPEVTQTPSHQVTQMGQEVILRCVPISNHLYFYWYRQILGQKVEFLVSFYNNEISEKSEIFDDQFSVERPDGSNFTLKIRSTKLEDSAMYFCASSGQEKSYNEQFFGPGTRLTVL.

V gene TRBV29-1 combines with J gene TRBJ1-2; 7 positions agree with TRBD1. The CDR3 consists of 15 residues. V dropped 1 base and J dropped 9; count of bases not matched to a gene: 14. Germline V lookup: CDR1 SQVTM, CDR2 ANQGSEA. The CDR3: CSVEASQGGYLSYTF. The CDR3 nucleotides read TGCAGCGTTGAAGCTTCCCAGGGGGGCTACTTGAGCTACACCTTC.

In this sample, this clonotype turned up a few times. The DNA of the CDR3 is TGTGCCAGCTCACCACCAGCCGTTAGTCGAAACACCATATATTTT. It yields the protein CASSPPAVSRNTIYF. J is TRBJ1-3 and V is TRBV18; D is uncertain. CDR3 length: 15 residues. Germline-derived CDR1 and CDR2 are KGHSH and LQKENI. The ends were cut back, 0 bases at V and 5 bases at J, with 11 bases in the middle.

This chain joins TRBV24-1 and TRBJ2-1; maybe TRBD2 (5 bases). V lost 4 bases and J 6 bases, leaving 9 bases between the germline ends. Germline V gene sequence: CDR1 KGHDR, CDR2 SFDVKD. The CDR3 runs 13 residues. CDR3 DNA: TGTGCCACCAGTGACCTACTAGGCAATGAGCAGTTCTTC. The encoded protein is CATSDLLGNEQFF.

This clonotype has a handful of counts. This sequence joins TRBV7-2 and TRBJ2-1; D is unclear. Trimming took 4 bases from V and 4 from J, leaving 20 bases between them. This CDR3 comprises 17 residues. Per the germline V gene, CDR1 is SGHTA and CDR2 is FQGNSA. Here the CDR3 DNA reads TGTGCCAGCAGCTATTATTTAAGTGGGCGGCCGTACAATGAGCAGTTCTTC. Translated, it gives CASSYYLSGRPYNEQFF.

This sequence joins TRBV12-3 or TRBV12-4 and TRBJ2-1; D is possibly TRBD2 (6 bases). The CDR3 is 14 residues long. Trimming removed 6 bases from V and 8 bases from J, with 17 bases in between. The CDR3 here is CASSPSGVLDEQFF. The CDR3 nucleotides read TGTGCCAGCAGCCCCTCGGGAGTCTTGGATGAGCAGTTCTTC.